One sample yielded the 13 T cell receptor beta chains listed below, sequenced in a study of CD4 T cells in relation to SARS-CoV-2 and coronaviruses. The antigens for these receptors are not known. CD4+ T cells from unexposed donors were obtained before the COVID-19 pandemic (2011-2018). The cells were cultured for roughly 11 days before CD4+ T cells were isolated. Measured with immunoSEQ multiplex PCR; TCRdb has only the in-frame clones, and not every one. The table shows about 23,000 clones, with 75% to 80% occurring only once. The sequenced material came from CD4+ T cells from PBMCs, cultured in vitro. Receptors were obtained from a human donor in good health.

The rearrangement uses TRBV25-1 and TRBJ1-3; D unresolved. There are 14 residues in the CDR3. Deletions cut 2 bases from V and 1 base from J, with 6 bases between. The V gene's germline CDR1 is MGHDK and CDR2 SYGVNS. The CDR3 nucleotides are TGTGCCAGCAGTGAAAGCAGGTCTGGAAACACCATATATTTT. Amino acids: CASSESRSGNTIYF.

The rearrangement joins TRBV12-3 or TRBV12-4 to TRBJ2-7; 8 bases are shared with TRBD2. The CDR3 contains 12 residues. V trimming: 6 bases; J trimming: 7 bases; junction bases outside the gene matches: 5. The CDR3 DNA reads TGTGCCAGCAGAGGGGGACTAGGTGAGCAGTACTTC. Its protein is CASRGGLGEQYF.

This chain uses TRBV11-2 with TRBJ2-1, with unresolved D. V was trimmed by 1 base and J by 9 bases, leaving 16 bases between them. The CDR3 extends over 15 amino acids. In germline, CDR1 is SGHAT, CDR2 FQNNGV. CDR3 loop: CASSLGSASPGEQFF. The CDR3 DNA reads as TGTGCCAGCAGCTTAGGAAGCGCCTCCCCGGGTGAGCAGTTCTTC.

This clone has only one observation. This rearrangement joins TRBV5-1 to TRBJ1-3; TRBD1 is a possible D gene (5 bases). V lost 7 bases and J 0 bases, leaving 11 bases between the germline ends. The CDR3 consists of 14 residues. CDR1 and CDR2 from the germline V gene are SGHRS and YFSETQ. The CDR3, as DNA: TGCGCCAGCCGGGACTTAAGCTCTGGAAACACCATATATTTT. This gives the protein CASRDLSSGNTIYF. Filled out from reference TRBV5-1 and TRBJ1-3, the complete variable domain reads KAGVTQTPRYLIKTRGQQVTLSCSPISGHRSVSWYQQTPGQGLQFLFEYFSETQRNKGNFPGRFSGRQFSNSRSEMNVSTLELGDSALYLCASRDLSSGNTIYFGEGSWLTVV.

The rearrangement uses TRBV18 and TRBJ2-3, with D uncertain. The CDR3 consists of 14 residues. V gave up 0 bases and J gave up 2 bases, with 6 bases separating them. The V gene's germline CDR1 is KGHSH and CDR2 LQKENI. Written as DNA, the CDR3 is TGTGCCAGCTCACCACCGCTGGTCACAGATACGCAGTATTTT. Translation: CASSPPLVTDTQYF.

CDR3 coding DNA: TGTGCCAGCAGCTTGCGGTGGGGGCCCACAGATACGCAGTATTTT. Translated: CASSLRWGPTDTQYF. The V and J genes are TRBV5-5 and TRBJ2-3; D is perhaps TRBD1 (6 bases). CDR3 size: 15 residues. Germline CDR1 and CDR2: SGHKS and YYEKEE (reference sequence). Trimming pared 1 base from V and 2 bases from J, leaving 11 bases between.

This chain uses TRBV12-3 or TRBV12-4 with TRBJ1-6, with D maybe TRBD1 (6 bases). The length of the CDR3 is 13 residues. Trimming left V 3 bases short and J 10 bases short, with 10 bases between. For the CDR3, the DNA is TGTGCCAGCAGTTTGGGGGCGGAGTCACCCCTCCACTTT. The encoded protein is CASSLGAESPLHF.

The table lists this clone with a few counts. The CDR3 loop is CASPSGSSYNEQFF. The CDR3 nucleotides read TGTGCCAGCCCAAGCGGGAGCTCCTACAATGAGCAGTTCTTC. This sequence joins TRBV2 and TRBJ2-1; 8 positions agree with TRBD2. This CDR3 has 14 residues. V shed 8 bases and J 0 bases; nucleotides not matched to a gene: 3. Looked up from germline, CDR1 is SNHLY and CDR2 is FYNNEI.

V and J are TRBV27 and TRBJ2-7, with TRBD2 identical over 9 bases. Per the germline V gene, CDR1 is MNHEY and CDR2 is SMNVEV (reference sequence). The V and J ends lost 6 bases and 7 bases, in that order; junction bases with no gene match: 10. The CDR3 consists of 14 residues. The chain's CDR3 is CASSDLGTSIEQYF. The CDR3 DNA reads as TGTGCCAGCAGCGACCTAGGGACTAGCATTGAGCAGTACTTC.

The V and J genes are TRBV28 and TRBJ1-1, with D possibly being TRBD1 (6 bases). V was trimmed by 6 bases and J by 6 bases, leaving 17 bases between them. This CDR3 spans 14 amino acids. CDR1 and CDR2 (germline): MDHEN, SYDVKM. DNA of the CDR3: TGTGCCAGCAGCCTAATACAGGGAGGCGCTGAAGCTTTCTTT. Translating it yields CASSLIQGGAEAFF.

This chain connects TRBV6-5 to TRBJ1-3; D is unclear. V gave up 0 bases and J gave up 0 bases, with 9 bases separating them. Looked up from germline, CDR1 is MNHEY and CDR2 is SVGAGI. The CDR3 sequence is 16 residues long. CDR3 nucleotides: TGTGCCAGCAGTTACTCGTACAGTTACTCTGGAAACACCATATATTTT. This codes for CASSYSYSYSGNTIYF.

The chain carries TRBV24-1 and TRBJ2-2; tentative D call: TRBD1 (6 bases). Germline-derived CDR1 and CDR2 are KGHDR and SFDVKD. The CDR3 extends over 14 amino acids. V was shortened by 4 bases and J by 2 bases, with 7 bases between the two germline ends. The CDR3 protein is CATSEQGNTGELFF. The CDR3 bases are TGTGCCACCAGTGAACAGGGTAACACCGGGGAGCTGTTTTTT.

The rearrangement joins TRBV5-5 to TRBJ1-1, with no clear D. Germline V CDR1 and CDR2: SGHKS, YYEKEE (reference sequence). With 2 bases removed from V and 8 bases from J, the gap between germline ends came to 10 bases. The CDR3 consists of 12 residues. CDR3 bases: TGTGCCAGCAGCTTTAGCGTAGAAGAAGCTTTCTTT. This encodes CASSFSVEEAFF.